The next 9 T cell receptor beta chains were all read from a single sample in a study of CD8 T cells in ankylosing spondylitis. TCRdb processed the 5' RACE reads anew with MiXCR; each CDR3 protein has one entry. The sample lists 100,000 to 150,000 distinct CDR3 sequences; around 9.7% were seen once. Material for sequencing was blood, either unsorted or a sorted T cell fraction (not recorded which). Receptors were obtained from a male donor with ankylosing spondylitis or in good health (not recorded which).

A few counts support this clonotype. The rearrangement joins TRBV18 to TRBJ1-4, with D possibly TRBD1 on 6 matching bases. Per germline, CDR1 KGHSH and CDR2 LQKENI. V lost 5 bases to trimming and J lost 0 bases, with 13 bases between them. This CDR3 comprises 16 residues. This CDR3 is CASSRGQSATNEKLFF. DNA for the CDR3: TGTGCCAGCTCAAGAGGACAGTCCGCAACTAATGAAAAACTGTTTTTT.

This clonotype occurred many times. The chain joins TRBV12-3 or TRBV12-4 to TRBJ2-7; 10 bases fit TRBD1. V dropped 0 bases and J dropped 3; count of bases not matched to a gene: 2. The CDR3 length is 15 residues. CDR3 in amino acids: CASSLAGTGDYEQYF. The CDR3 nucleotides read TGTGCCAGCAGTTTAGCGGGGACAGGGGACTACGAGCAGTACTTC.

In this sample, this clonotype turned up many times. The CDR3 protein is CASSLNQGSRYTF. CDR3 DNA: TGTGCCAGCAGCCTTAACCAGGGATCTCGCTACACCTTC. The chain combines TRBV7-6 with TRBJ1-2, with D tentatively TRBD1 (5 bases). The CDR3 runs 13 residues. In germline, CDR1 is SGHVS, CDR2 FNYEAQ. The ends were cut back, 5 bases at V and 9 bases at J, with 16 bases in the middle.

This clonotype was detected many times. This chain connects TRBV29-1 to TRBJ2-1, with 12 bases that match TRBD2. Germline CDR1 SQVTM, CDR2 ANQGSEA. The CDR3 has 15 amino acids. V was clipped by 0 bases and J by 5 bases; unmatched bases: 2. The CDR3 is CSVEDLAGGDNEQFF. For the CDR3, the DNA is TGCAGCGTTGAAGATCTAGCGGGAGGGGACAATGAGCAGTTCTTC.

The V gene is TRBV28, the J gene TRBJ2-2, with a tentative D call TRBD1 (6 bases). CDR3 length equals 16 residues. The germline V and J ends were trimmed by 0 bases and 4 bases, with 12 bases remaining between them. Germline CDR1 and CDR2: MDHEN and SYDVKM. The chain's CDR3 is CASSLWDRRVTGELFF. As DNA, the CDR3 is TGTGCCAGCAGTTTATGGGACAGACGGGTCACCGGGGAGCTGTTTTTT.

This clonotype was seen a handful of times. The CDR3 sequence is CASSFGPGTGTVDEQFF. The DNA of the CDR3 is TGTGCCAGCAGCTTCGGCCCTGGGACAGGGACCGTCGATGAGCAGTTCTTC. The chain is built from TRBV11-2 and TRBJ2-1, with 9 nucleotides matching TRBD1. Germline V gives CDR1 SGHAT, CDR2 FQNNGV. V was clipped by 3 bases and J by 8 bases; unmatched bases: 14. This CDR3 has 17 residues.

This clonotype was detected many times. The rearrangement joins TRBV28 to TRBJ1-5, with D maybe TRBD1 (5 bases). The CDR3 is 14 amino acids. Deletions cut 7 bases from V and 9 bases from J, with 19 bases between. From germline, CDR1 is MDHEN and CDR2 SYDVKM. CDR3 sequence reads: CASTKNRGLAPQHF. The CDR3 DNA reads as TGTGCCAGCACCAAAAACCGGGGCCTGGCGCCCCAGCATTTT.

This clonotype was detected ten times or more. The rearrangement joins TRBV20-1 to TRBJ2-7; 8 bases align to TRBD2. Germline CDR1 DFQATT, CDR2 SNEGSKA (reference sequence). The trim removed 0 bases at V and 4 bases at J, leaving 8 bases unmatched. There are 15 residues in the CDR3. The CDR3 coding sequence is TGCAGTGCTAGAGATGGGCTACTAGCGGAGTACGAGCAGTACTTC. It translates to CSARDGLLAEYEQYF.

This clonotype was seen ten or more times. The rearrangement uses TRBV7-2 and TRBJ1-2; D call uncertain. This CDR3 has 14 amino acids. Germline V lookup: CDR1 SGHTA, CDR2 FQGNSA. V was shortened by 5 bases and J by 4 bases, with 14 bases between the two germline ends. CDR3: CASSLTAAVYGYTF. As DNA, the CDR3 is TGTGCCAGCAGCCTGACTGCGGCGGTCTATGGCTACACCTTC. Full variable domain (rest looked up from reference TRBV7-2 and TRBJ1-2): GAGVSQSPSNKVTEKGKDVELRCDPISGHTALYWYRQSLGQGLEFLIYFQGNSAPDKSGLPSDRFSAERTGGSVSTLTIQRTQQEDSAVYLCASSLTAAVYGYTFGSGTRLTVV.